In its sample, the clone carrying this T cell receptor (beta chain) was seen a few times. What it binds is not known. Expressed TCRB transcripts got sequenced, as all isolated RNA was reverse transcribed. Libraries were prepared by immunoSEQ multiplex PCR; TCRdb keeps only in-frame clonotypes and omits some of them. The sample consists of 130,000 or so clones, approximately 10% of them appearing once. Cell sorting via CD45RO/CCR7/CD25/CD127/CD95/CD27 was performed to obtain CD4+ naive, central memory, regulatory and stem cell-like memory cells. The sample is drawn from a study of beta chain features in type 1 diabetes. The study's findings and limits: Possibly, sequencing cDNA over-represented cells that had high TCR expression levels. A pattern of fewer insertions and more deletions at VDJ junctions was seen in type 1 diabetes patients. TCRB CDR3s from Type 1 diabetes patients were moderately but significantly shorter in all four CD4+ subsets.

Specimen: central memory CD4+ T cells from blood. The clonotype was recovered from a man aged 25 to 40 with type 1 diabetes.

CDR3 sequence: CASSFDPGADTQYF. CDR3 sequence (DNA): TGTGCCAGCAGCTTCGACCCCGGGGCAGATACGCAGTATTTT. J is TRBJ2-3 and V is TRBV7-3; D possibly corresponds to TRBD2 (5 bases). V gave up 3 bases and J gave up 4 bases, with 11 bases separating them. This CDR3 is 14 amino acids long. Per germline, CDR1 SGHTA and CDR2 FQGTGA.